One T cell receptor beta chain is described in this entry. The sample has other DNA sequences that encode this CDR3 too. The CDR3 has 13 amino acids. The germline CDR1 and CDR2 sequences are SGDLS and YYNGEE. V gave up 3 bases and J gave up 0 bases, with 6 bases separating them. The entry originates in a study of shared clonotypes between healthy human individuals. Positive CCR7 selection of CD45RO-negative cells yielded the naive CD8 cells, and terminally differentiated effector memory CD45RA+ cells were excluded. Assay execution took place at the deep level. The repertoire was sequenced with immunoSEQ multiplex PCR; TCRdb's copy has only in-frame clones and lacks some. The sample gives a few million clones, 80% to 95% of which show up once; about 1.7% is in the top ten.

Sequenced sample: naive CD8+ T cells from PBMCs. This clonotype was obtained from a man aged 18 to 29 in good health. Some clones in this sample may be carry-over from other donors' samples. This chain links TRBV9 with TRBJ1-1; D remains unclear. CDR3 protein: CASSATVNTEAFF. Written as DNA, the CDR3 is TGTGCCAGCAGCGCGACGGTGAACACTGAAGCTTTCTTT. The whole variable domain, filled in from reference TRBV9 and TRBJ1-1, reads DSGVTQTPKHLITATGQRVTLRCSPRSGDLSVYWYQQSLDQGLQFLIQYYNGEERAKGNILERFSAQQFPDLHSELNLSSLELGDSALYFCASSATVNTEAFFGQGTRLTVV.